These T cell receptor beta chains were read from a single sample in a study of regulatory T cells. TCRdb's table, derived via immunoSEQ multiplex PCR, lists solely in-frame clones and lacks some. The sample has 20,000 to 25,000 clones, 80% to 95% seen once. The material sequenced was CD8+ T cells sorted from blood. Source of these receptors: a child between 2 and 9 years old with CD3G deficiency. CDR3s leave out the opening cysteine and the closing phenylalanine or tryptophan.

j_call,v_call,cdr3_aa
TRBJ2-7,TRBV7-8,ASSLGPSYEQY
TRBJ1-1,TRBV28,ASSPPDRDTEAF
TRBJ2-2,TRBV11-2,ASSSWDTGELF
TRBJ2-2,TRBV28,ASSQAEENTGELF
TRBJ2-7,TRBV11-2,ASSLTLTGNLYEQY
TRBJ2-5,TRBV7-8,ASSRLAGEETQY
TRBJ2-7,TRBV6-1,ASSDFLYEQY
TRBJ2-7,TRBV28,ASSFAAGAASTYEQY
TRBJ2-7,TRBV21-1,ASSKGRRDKNYEQY
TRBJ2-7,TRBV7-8,ASSQLTGGVHEQY
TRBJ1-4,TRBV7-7,AGDRRHRATNEKLF
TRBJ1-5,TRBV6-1,ASSEIFNQPQH
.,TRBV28,ASSLYRAVEQY
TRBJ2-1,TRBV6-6,ASSYAGEQF
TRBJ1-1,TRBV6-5,ASSSDPSTEAF
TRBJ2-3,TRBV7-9,ASSPLGQGSTDTQY
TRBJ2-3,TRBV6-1,ASSGLGSADTQY
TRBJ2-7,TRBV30,ARACRGGNKGFLLMQY
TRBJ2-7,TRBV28,ASSQVDPSRPYEQY
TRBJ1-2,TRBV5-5,ASSQMTLTMTGDGYT
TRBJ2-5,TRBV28,ASSLRSRAFGGGWQETQY
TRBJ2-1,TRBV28,ASSISHGTSGRASRGEQF
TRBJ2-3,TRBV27,ASSLTGKDTQY
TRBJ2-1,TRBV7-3,ASTTTGQRGRGEQF
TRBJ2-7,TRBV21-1,ATSNGGQY
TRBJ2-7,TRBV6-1,ASARGQAPGNEQY
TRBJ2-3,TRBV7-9,ASSLGGPLLTDTQY
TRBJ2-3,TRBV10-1,ASSDARMRVGCTDTQY
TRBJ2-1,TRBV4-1,ASSNDTLNEQF
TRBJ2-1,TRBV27,ASSLSGGRQF
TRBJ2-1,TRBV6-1,ASSELYNEQF
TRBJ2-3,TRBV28,ASSGAGPTDTQY
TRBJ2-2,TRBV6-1,ASTVEGIITGELF
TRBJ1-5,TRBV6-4,ASSDRIGLRPQH
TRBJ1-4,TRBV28,ASKAGGEKLF
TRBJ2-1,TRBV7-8,ASSIRQGSYNEQF
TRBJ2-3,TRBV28,ASSLRSTDTQY
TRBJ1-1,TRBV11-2,ASSFRQANTEAF
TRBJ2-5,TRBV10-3,AIGRGKGETQY
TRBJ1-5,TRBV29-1,SGHRGFNQPQH
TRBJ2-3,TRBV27,ASSPRLGITDTQY
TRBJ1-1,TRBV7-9,ASSLGRLNTEAF
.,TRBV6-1,ASSELSRSSYEQY
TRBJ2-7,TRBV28,ASSLRGNVPYEQY
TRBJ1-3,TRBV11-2,ASSRAYAGDSGNTIY
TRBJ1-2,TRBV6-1,ASSKEDRLFYGYT